The next 11 T cell receptor beta chains were all read from a single sample in a study of blood T cell repertoires in COVID-19. Produced via immunoSEQ multiplex PCR; TCRdb's table is partial and in-frame only. The sample consists of about 85,000 clones, 90% of them appearing once. The sequenced material came from peripheral blood. The receptors derive from a woman at least 80 years old with active or convalescent COVID-19.

V gene TRBV28 combines with J gene TRBJ1-3; 9 bases map to TRBD1. The CDR3 extends over 16 amino acids. The J segment lost 4 bases and the V segment lost 3 bases, leaving 7 bases of the junction unmatched. The germline V gene has CDR1 MDHEN and CDR2 SYDVKM. The CDR3 coding sequence is TGTGCCAGCAGTTTCAGACGGACAGGGGAGGGAAACACCATATATTTT. Protein: CASSFRRTGEGNTIYF. Full variable domain (missing parts from reference TRBV28 and TRBJ1-3): DVKVTQSSRYLVKRTGEKVFLECVQDMDHENMFWYRQDPGLGLRLIYFSYDVKMKEKGDIPEGYSVSREKKERFSLILESASTNQTSMYLCASSFRRTGEGNTIYFGEGSWLTVV.

The chain combines TRBV5-1 with TRBJ2-3; 7 bases fit TRBD2. Germline trimming cut 0 bases from V and 6 bases from J; bases unmatched to any gene: 10. Germline V gene lookup returns CDR1 SGHRS and CDR2 YFSETQ. This CDR3 comprises 16 residues. CDR3 sequence: CASSLGATSSGDTQYF. Here the CDR3 DNA reads TGCGCCAGCAGCTTGGGGGCGACTAGCTCGGGGGATACGCAGTATTTT.

This chain connects TRBV24-1 to TRBJ1-5, with D possibly matching TRBD1 (6 bases). The V gene's germline CDR1 is KGHDR and CDR2 SFDVKD. Trimming took off 6 bases at V and 11 bases at J, with 25 bases between the two ends. This CDR3 has 16 amino acids. Written as DNA, the CDR3 is TGTGCCACCAGTCCAGGTGTTAGGGGGACCGGGGGGGCCCAGCATTTT. Protein product: CATSPGVRGTGGAQHF.

V gene TRBV4-3 combines with J gene TRBJ1-5; D gene ambiguous. Germline assignment: CDR1 LGHNA and CDR2 YSLEER. The length of the CDR3 is 14 residues. V shed 3 bases and J shed 0 bases, with 6 bases lying between them. The CDR3 nucleotides are TGCGCCAGCAGCCACGAGTTTAGCAATCAGCCCCAGCATTTT. It yields the protein CASSHEFSNQPQHF.

The gene calls are TRBV7-8 and TRBJ2-5, with 13 bases identical to TRBD2. Germline CDR1 SGHVS, CDR2 FQNEAQ. There are 19 residues in the CDR3. V was pared by 5 bases and J by 4 bases, with 16 bases of the junction left unmatched. The CDR3 DNA reads as TGTGCCAGCAGCACTCGGACTAGCGGGAGTACGTCGGTGCGAGAGACCCAGTACTTC. Residues: CASSTRTSGSTSVRETQYF.

This sequence joins TRBV19 and TRBJ1-1; 8 nucleotides line up with TRBD1. The CDR3 is 14 amino acids. Germline lookup yields CDR1 LNHDA and CDR2 SQIVND (reference sequence). The V gene end was trimmed by 3 bases and the J gene end by 7 bases; junction bases not matched to a gene: 7. CDR3 nucleotide sequence: TGTGCCAGTAGTATCAAACAGGGGGAAGTTGAAGCTTTCTTT. It is translated as CASSIKQGEVEAFF. Full variable domain (outside the CDR3, taken from reference TRBV19 and TRBJ1-1): DGGITQSPKYLFRKEGQNVTLSCEQNLNHDAMYWYRQDPGQGLRLIYYSQIVNDFQKGDIAEGYSVSREKKESFPLTVTSAQKNPTAFYLCASSIKQGEVEAFFGQGTRLTVV.

The chain combines TRBV10-3 with TRBJ2-3, with 7 bases lining up with TRBD2. With V trimmed by 0 bases and J by 0 bases, 9 bases remained unmatched. The germline V gene has CDR1 ENHRY and CDR2 SYGVKD. The CDR3 loop spans 18 amino acids. The CDR3 nucleotides read TGTGCCATCAGTGAGTCGAGAAGTTCTAGCGGTAGCACAGATACGCAGTATTTT. Its translation: CAISESRSSSGSTDTQYF.

CDR3 sequence (DNA): TGTGCCAGCAGCAGAACGCGGAGAAACTCTGGAAACACCATATATTTT. Its translation is CASSRTRRNSGNTIYF. The rearrangement joins TRBV7-2 to TRBJ1-3; D gene ambiguous. CDR3 length equals 16 residues. The germline gives CDR1 SGHTA, CDR2 FQGNSA. Trimming took 5 bases from V and 0 from J, leaving 14 bases between them.

In the case of this clone: In the same sample, other DNA sequences code for this CDR3. The chain carries TRBV18 and TRBJ1-1; tentatively, D is TRBD1 (6 bases). The CDR3 consists of 14 residues. The germline V gene encodes CDR1 KGHSH and CDR2 LQKENI. V was cut by 3 bases and J by 1 base, with 9 bases left in between. The CDR3, as DNA: TGTGCCAGCTCACCCTCACAGGGGAACACTGAAGCTTTCTTT. It yields the protein CASSPSQGNTEAFF.

The chain employs TRBV27 and TRBJ2-7; the match to TRBD1 covers 7 bases. Trimming at V came to 3 bases and at J to 0 bases, leaving 8 bases not matched to a gene. The V gene's germline CDR1 is MNHEY and CDR2 SMNVEV (reference sequence). The CDR3 runs to 16 residues. DNA for the CDR3: TGTGCCAGCAGTTTCCAGGGGGTAGGGGTCTCCTACGAGCAGTACTTC. Protein: CASSFQGVGVSYEQYF.

The J gene is TRBJ1-4, the V gene TRBV9, with a tentative D call TRBD1 (5 bases). From germline, CDR1 is SGDLS and CDR2 YYNGEE. The CDR3 has 14 residues. The germline V and J ends were trimmed by 4 bases and 6 bases, with 13 bases remaining between them. The CDR3 loop is CASSPGGYDEKLFF. The CDR3, as DNA: TGTGCCAGCAGCCCGGGGGGGTATGATGAAAAACTGTTTTTT.